This T cell receptor (beta chain) originates from a study of regulatory T cells in long-lasting Graves disease. Building of the TCR beta libraries involved iRepertoire HTBI primers and Arm-PCR of CDR3 regions. TCRdb re-analysed the multiplex PCR reads in MiXCR, keeping a single row per CDR3 protein. The sample lists approximately 690,000 distinct CDR3 sequences, around 30% occurring once. The time point here: persistent/refractory GD, antithyroid drugs over 5 years with positive TRAb. PBMCs provided the RNA from which the TCR library was made. The sequence came from a female donor with Graves disease. The sequences come from peripheral blood mononuclear cells (PBMCs), collected when the disease was refractory, from a patient treated with antithyroid drugs.

Here the CDR3 reads CASSLRDPGQRLDEQYF. CDR3 bases: TGTGCCAGCAGTTTAAGGGACCCGGGACAGCGGTTAGACGAGCAGTACTTC. V is TRBV27 and J is TRBJ2-7, with 7 bases aligning to TRBD1. CDR3 length: 17 residues. In germline, CDR1 is MNHEY, CDR2 SMNVEV (reference sequence). The V gene end was trimmed by 2 bases and the J gene end by 5 bases; junction bases not matched to a gene: 15.